Following are 6 T cell receptor beta chains from one sample sequenced in a study of blood T cell repertoires in COVID-19. TCRdb keeps only in-frame clones here, not all; method: immunoSEQ multiplex PCR. The repertoire holds tens of thousands of clones, with around 81% as singletons. Sequencing was performed on peripheral blood. These receptors were taken from a human donor in a cohort sampled during active COVID-19.

The chain couples TRBV11-3 to TRBJ1-1; no clear D gene. The V end lost 3 bases, the J end lost 1 base, and 15 bases lay between the germline ends. Germline CDR1 reads SGHNT; CDR2 reads YENEEA. The CDR3 is 16 residues long. Written as DNA, the CDR3 is TGTGCCAGCAGCTTGAGTCTGGGCCCGGCGAACACTGAAGCTTTCTTT. This gives the protein CASSLSLGPANTEAFF.

This rearrangement joins TRBV7-3 to TRBJ2-1; perhaps TRBD1 as D (5 bases). In germline, CDR1 is SGHTA, CDR2 FQGTGA. Trimming removed 5 bases at V and 3 bases at J, with 8 bases between. The CDR3 is made up of 13 amino acids. CDR3 nucleotide sequence: TGTGCCAGCAGCCTCGACAGCTACAATGAGCAGTTCTTC. It is translated as CASSLDSYNEQFF.

The J gene is TRBJ2-5, the V gene TRBV9, with 7 positions matching TRBD1. J gave up 2 bases and V 4 bases, and 8 bases lay outside the gene matches. This CDR3 is built from 15 residues. From germline, CDR1 is SGDLS and CDR2 YYNGEE. The CDR3 DNA sequence: TGTGCCAGCAGCAACCGGGACAGATATCAAGAGACCCAGTACTTC. Amino acid sequence: CASSNRDRYQETQYF.

The J gene is TRBJ2-2, the V gene TRBV5-6; D may be TRBD1 (5 bases). The CDR3 runs 14 residues. Germline lookup yields CDR1 SGHDT and CDR2 YYEEEE. The V gene lost 0 bases and the J gene lost 2 bases, with 5 bases spanning the gap. The chain's CDR3 is CASSLGTNTGELFF. The CDR3 DNA reads TGTGCCAGCAGCTTGGGGACAAACACCGGGGAGCTGTTTTTT.

J is TRBJ1-1 and V is TRBV5-1, with D tentatively TRBD1 (6 bases). The CDR3 sequence is 15 residues long. Trimming left V 0 bases short and J 1 base short, with 10 bases between. Germline CDR1 SGHRS, CDR2 YFSETQ. The CDR3 DNA is TGCGCCAGCAGCTTGGCCGGGGACACGAACACTGAAGCTTTCTTT. Translated: CASSLAGDTNTEAFF.

This sequence joins TRBV27 and TRBJ1-4; 8 nucleotides agree with TRBD1. Germline loops: CDR1 MNHEY, CDR2 SMNVEV (reference sequence). CDR3 size: 14 residues. Trimming at V came to 6 bases and at J to 8 bases, leaving 8 bases not matched to a gene. This chain's CDR3 is CASSRQGRSEKLFF. The CDR3, as DNA: TGTGCCAGCAGCCGACAGGGGCGTAGCGAAAAACTGTTTTTT.